Listed below are T cell receptor beta chains from one sample, sequenced in a study of blood T cell repertoires in COVID-19. Data came from immunoSEQ multiplex PCR; TCRdb stores just in-frame clones and leaves some out. The sample records approximately 50,000 clones, roughly 84% being singletons. The sequenced material came from peripheral blood. The receptors originated from a man between 65 and 79 years old with active COVID-19. Both conserved end residues are part of each CDR3. The D gene is left open where the match is weak. Expanded clones get a size class; other rows say once, few or many, or leave the size out.

TRBJ2-7 | TRBV4-3 | . | TRBD2 | CASSPKASGIPYEQYF | TGCGCCAGCAGCCCAAAGGCCAGCGGGATCCCCTACGAGCAGTACTTC
TRBJ2-3 | TRBV2 | few | . | CASSEAGGTTDTQYF | TGTGCCAGCAGTGAAGCTGGCGGGACCACAGATACGCAGTATTTT
TRBJ1-2 | TRBV14 | . | TRBD1 | CASSQEGQEWSGYTF | TGTGCCAGCAGCCAAGAAGGACAGGAATGGAGTGGCTACACCTTC
TRBJ2-2 | TRBV30 | . | . | CAWSPTSLGELFF | TGTGCCTGGAGTCCGACTTCGCTCGGGGAGCTGTTTTTT
TRBJ2-1 | TRBV19 | . | TRBD2 | CASGRSSGRYNEQFF | TGTGCCAGTGGCCGGTCTAGCGGGAGATACAATGAGCAGTTCTTC
TRBJ2-6 | TRBV4-3 | . | . | CASSQDPSGVGANVLTF | TGCGCCAGCAGCCAAGATCCATCGGGGGTCGGGGCCAACGTCCTGACTTTC
TRBJ2-5 | TRBV7-2 | . | TRBD2 | CASSLAGGRLGRETQYF | TGTGCCAGCAGCTTAGCTGGCGGGAGGTTAGGGCGCGAGACCCAGTACTTC
TRBJ2-7 | TRBV2 | . | TRBD1 | CASSERTGGPYEQYF | TGTGCCAGCAGTGAAAGAACAGGGGGTCCCTACGAGCAGTACTTC
TRBJ1-4 | TRBV30 | . | . | CAWSYGSGEKLFF | TGTGCCTGGAGTTACGGGAGTGGTGAAAAACTGTTTTTT
TRBJ2-3 | TRBV2 | . | TRBD1 | CASTQDRGSDTQYF | TGTGCCAGCACTCAGGACAGGGGATCAGATACGCAGTATTTT
TRBJ1-2 | TRBV7-2 | . | TRBD1 | CASSPTTGVWGYTF | TGTGCCAGCAGCCCAACGACAGGGGTTTGGGGCTACACCTTC
TRBJ2-7 | TRBV11-2 | . | . | CASSLEGGKQVLQYF | TGTGCCAGCAGCTTAGAAGGGGGAAAACAGGTTTTGCAGTACTTC
TRBJ2-3 | TRBV7-3 | . | . | CASSFVGQPTDTQYF | TGTGCCAGCAGCTTTGTAGGACAGCCCACAGATACGCAGTATTTT
TRBJ2-7 | TRBV30 | medium-sized | TRBD2 | CAWSPGLDYEQYF | TGTGCCTGGAGTCCGGGACTAGACTACGAGCAGTACTTC
TRBJ1-5 | TRBV6-7 | . | TRBD1 | CASRSRTGGGQPQHF | TGTGCCAGCAGATCCCGGACAGGGGGTGGTCAGCCCCAGCATTTT
TRBJ2-1 | TRBV5-1 | . | TRBD2 | CASSFSLAGGGEQFF | TGCGCCAGCAGTTTCTCCCTAGCGGGAGGGGGTGAGCAGTTCTTC
TRBJ1-2 | TRBV14 | . | TRBD1 | CASSLDRAGYYGYTF | TGTGCCAGCAGCCTAGACAGGGCTGGTTACTATGGCTACACCTTC
TRBJ2-4 | TRBV7-8 | . | . | CASSLQRGIQYF | TGTGCCAGCAGCCTACAAAGGGGTATTCAGTACTTC
TRBJ2-1 | TRBV5-1 | . | . | CASRKTGTDYNEQFF | TGCGCCAGCAGAAAGACCGGGACTGACTACAATGAGCAGTTCTTC
TRBJ2-3 | TRBV29-1 | . | TRBD2 | CSVVSFSGDDTDTQYF | TGCAGCGTCGTCTCGTTTAGCGGGGATGACACAGATACGCAGTATTTT
TRBJ1-1 | TRBV29-1 | once | . | CSAGRDYTEAFF | TGCAGCGCCGGAAGGGACTACACTGAAGCTTTCTTT
TRBJ2-2 | TRBV19 | . | TRBD2 | CASSISGRATGELFF | TGTGCCAGTAGTATTAGCGGGAGAGCCACCGGGGAGCTGTTTTTT
TRBJ2-1 | TRBV5-6 | . | . | CASSFEFRSYNEQFF | TGTGCCAGCAGCTTCGAGTTTCGCTCCTACAATGAGCAGTTCTTC
TRBJ2-7 | TRBV19 | . | . | CASSMEGVDYEQYF | TGTGCCAGTAGTATGGAAGGGGTCGACTACGAGCAGTACTTC
TRBJ2-7 | TRBV5-1 | . | . | CASSLTQGYEQYF | TGCGCCAGCAGCTTGACCCAGGGTTACGAGCAGTACTTC
TRBJ2-3 | TRBV7-2 | . | TRBD2 | CASSPEGPGRGTDTQYF | TGTGCCAGCAGCCCAGAGGGCCCGGGGAGGGGCACAGATACGCAGTATTTT
TRBJ1-4 | TRBV24-1 | . | TRBD1 | CATSDPGTGNEKLFF | TGTGCCACCAGTGATCCCGGGACAGGGAATGAAAAACTGTTTTTT
TRBJ2-7 | TRBV7-2 | . | . | CASSPGTRNYEQYF | TGTGCCAGCAGCCCCGGGACACGGAACTACGAGCAGTACTTC
TRBJ1-6 | TRBV6-5 | . | TRBD1 | CASSFGQGNSPLHF | TGTGCCAGCAGTTTTGGACAGGGGAATTCACCCCTCCACTTT
TRBJ2-6 | TRBV20-1 | . | TRBD1 | CSASSGQGWTGANVLTF | TGCAGTGCTAGTTCGGGACAGGGGTGGACTGGGGCCAACGTCCTGACTTTC
TRBJ1-3 | TRBV30 | . | . | CAWSSGVGNTIYF | TGTGCCTGGAGTTCGGGGGTCGGAAACACCATATATTTT
TRBJ1-1 | TRBV6-5 | . | . | CASSPGRATEAFF | TGTGCCAGCAGCCCCGGCAGGGCCACTGAAGCTTTCTTT
TRBJ2-7 | TRBV15 | . | TRBD2 | CATSRRGGTEGYEQYF | TGTGCCACCAGCAGGCGGGGGGGGACTGAAGGATACGAGCAGTACTTC
TRBJ2-7 | TRBV10-3 | . | TRBD1 | CAISESKRTGAYEQYF | TGTGCCATCAGTGAGTCGAAGAGGACAGGGGCCTACGAGCAGTACTTC
TRBJ1-3 | TRBV29-1 | . | . | CSGQRSSGNTIYF | TGCAGCGGTCAGCGAAGCTCTGGAAACACCATATATTTT
TRBJ2-3 | TRBV6-2/TRBV6-3 | many | . | CASSYDGGDTQYF | TGTGCCAGCAGTTACGACGGGGGAGATACGCAGTATTTT
TRBJ2-4 | TRBV15 | . | TRBD2 | CATSRGTSGRIYIQYF | TGTGCCACCAGCAGAGGGACTAGCGGGAGAATTTACATTCAGTACTTC
TRBJ2-2 | TRBV24-1 | once | . | CATSDSPGLTNTGELFF | TGTGCCACCAGTGATTCACCCGGACTAACGAACACCGGGGAGCTGTTTTTT
TRBJ2-2 | TRBV7-7 | . | . | CASSFSRNTGELFF | TGTGCCAGCAGCTTCTCGCGGAACACCGGGGAGCTGTTTTTT
TRBJ2-7 | TRBV5-1 | . | . | CASSLEGRDFDF | TGCGCCAGCAGCTTGGAGGGACGGGACTTCGACTTC
TRBJ2-1 | TRBV5-1 | . | TRBD1 | CASSAGTGGGGEQFF | TGCGCCAGCAGCGCCGGGACAGGGGGCGGAGGTGAGCAGTTCTTC
TRBJ2-7 | TRBV7-3 | . | TRBD1 | CASSPQQGASYEQYF | TGTGCCAGCAGCCCCCAACAGGGGGCCTCCTACGAGCAGTACTTC
TRBJ2-5 | TRBV7-7 | . | . | CASSFGGEETQYF | TGTGCTAGCAGCTTCGGGGGAGAAGAGACCCAGTACTTC
TRBJ2-4 | TRBV28 | . | . | CASSPYGRGATKNIQYF | TGTGCCAGCAGTCCATATGGGCGGGGTGCAACCAAAAACATTCAGTACTTC
TRBJ2-7 | TRBV7-6 | few | TRBD1 | CASSLGQASAYEQYF | TGTGCCAGCAGCCTCGGACAGGCATCGGCCTACGAGCAGTACTTC
TRBJ2-1 | TRBV13 | once | TRBD2 | CASRLTSASEISSYNEQFF | TGTGCCAGCAGACTGACTAGCGCCTCGGAGATAAGCTCCTACAATGAGCAGTTCTTC
TRBJ1-6 | TRBV5-1 | . | . | CASSQQGNNSPLHF | TGCGCCAGCAGCCAGCAGGGAAATAATTCACCCCTCCACTTT
TRBJ2-7 | TRBV5-1 | . | TRBD1 | CASAKTGGAYEQYF | TGCGCCAGCGCCAAGACAGGGGGCGCGTACGAGCAGTACTTC
TRBJ1-1 | TRBV5-5 | few | . | CASSLEGHRENTEAFF | TGTGCCAGCAGCTTGGAGGGACACAGAGAGAACACTGAAGCTTTCTTT
TRBJ2-1 | TRBV7-3 | . | TRBD2 | CASSLRGGSGNEQFF | TGTGCCAGCAGCTTAAGGGGCGGGAGTGGCAATGAGCAGTTCTTC
TRBJ1-6 | TRBV3-1/TRBV3-2 | . | . | CASSQGTENSPLHF | TGTGCCAGCAGCCAGGGGACTGAAAATTCACCCCTCCACTTT
TRBJ2-3 | TRBV6-2/TRBV6-3 | once | TRBD2 | CASSYGSGRRADTQYF | TGTGCCAGCAGTTACGGGAGCGGGAGGAGGGCAGATACGCAGTATTTT
TRBJ1-5 | TRBV30 | . | TRBD1 | CAWSEGATYNQPQHF | TGTGCCTGGAGTGAGGGGGCGACTTACAATCAGCCCCAGCATTTT
TRBJ2-1 | TRBV19 | . | TRBD1 | CASSMTGTNEQFF | TGTGCCAGTAGTATGACAGGGACCAATGAGCAGTTCTTC
TRBJ2-7 | TRBV5-4 | . | TRBD2 | CASSLFGSGRMRNEQYF | TGTGCCAGCAGCTTGTTTGGTAGCGGGAGAATGAGGAACGAGCAGTACTTC
TRBJ1-1 | TRBV4-3 | . | TRBD1 | CASSQEGETGGAFF | TGCGCCAGCAGCCAAGAGGGGGAGACAGGGGGAGCTTTCTTT
TRBJ2-5 | TRBV7-9 | . | . | CASSLGGFTKETQYF | TGTGCCAGCAGCTTAGGAGGATTCACCAAGGAGACCCAGTACTTC